The TCR beta chain described here comes from a study of shared clonotypes between healthy human individuals. CDR1 and CDR2 (germline): SEHNR, FQNEAQ (reference sequence). The V gene end was trimmed by 3 bases and the J gene end by 5 bases; junction bases not matched to a gene: 11. This CDR3 has 17 amino acids. Note on this clone: As yet, its antigen is unknown.

Study-wide points: Only a few donors were included, so the genetic and exposure-history diversity represented was limited. Across a handful of donors, naive CD4 shared roughly 5.2%, naive CD8 more than 3%, memory CD4 2% to 2.5%, memory CD8 around 0.42%.

Generated by immunoSEQ multiplex PCR, the TCRdb table keeps only in-frame clones and is missing some. The sample records roughly 1,000,000 clones, approximately 80% being singletons. Sequencing was carried out using memory CD4+ T cells from PBMCs. Subset noted: CD45RA-negative fraction. The TCR sequence derives from a man between 18 and 35 years old in good health. Some clones in this sample may be carry-over from other donors' samples. The V call is TRBV7-9, the J call TRBJ2-5; 11 bases line up with TRBD2. For the CDR3, the DNA is TGTGCCAGCAGCTTCGGGACTAGCGGCCCCTCAGGGGAGACCCAGTACTTC. The encoded protein is CASSFGTSGPSGETQYF.